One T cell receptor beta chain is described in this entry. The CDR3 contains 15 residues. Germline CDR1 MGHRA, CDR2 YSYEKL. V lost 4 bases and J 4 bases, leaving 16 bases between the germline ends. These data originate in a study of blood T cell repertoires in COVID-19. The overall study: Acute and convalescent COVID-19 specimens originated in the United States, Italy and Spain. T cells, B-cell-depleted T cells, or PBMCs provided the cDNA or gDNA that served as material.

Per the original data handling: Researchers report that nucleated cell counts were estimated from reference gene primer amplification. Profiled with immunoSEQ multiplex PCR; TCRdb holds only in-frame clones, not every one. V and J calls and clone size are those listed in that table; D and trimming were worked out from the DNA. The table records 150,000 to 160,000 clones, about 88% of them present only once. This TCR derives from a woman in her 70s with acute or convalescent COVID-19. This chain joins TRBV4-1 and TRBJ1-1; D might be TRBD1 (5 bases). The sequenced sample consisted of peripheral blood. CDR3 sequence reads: CASSPQGTAPTEAFF. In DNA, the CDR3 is TGCGCCAGCAGCCCCCAGGGTACGGCTCCCACTGAAGCTTTCTTT.